These T cell receptor beta chains were read from a single sample in a study of beta chain features in type 1 diabetes. The repertoire was sequenced with immunoSEQ multiplex PCR; TCRdb's copy has only in-frame clones and lacks some. Of tens of thousands of clones listed, 55% to 70% were seen once; the top ten hold 0.25% to 0.35%. Material: stem cell memory CD4+ T cells from blood. The source of these receptors is a woman aged 30 to 39 with type 1 diabetes. Each CDR3 is given with its conserved first and last residue. The D gene is left open where the match is weak. Clone size appears in some rows only: once, few, many, or a class for an expanded clone.

>TRBV5-6|TRBJ2-1|few|TRBD2
CASSLRLASAYNEQFF
TGTGCCAGCAGCCTTCGACTAGCGAGCGCCTACAATGAGCAGTTCTTC
>TRBV9|TRBJ1-2|.|.
CASSVVENYGYTF
TGTGCCAGCAGCGTAGTTGAGAACTATGGCTACACCTTC
>TRBV2|TRBJ1-5|.|.
CASSQGLPSDQPQHF
TGTGCCAGCAGCCAGGGACTCCCTTCGGATCAGCCCCAGCATTTT
>TRBV6-5|TRBJ1-2|.|.
CASSYSVVAGDYGYTF
TGTGCCAGCAGTTACTCGGTCGTCGCGGGTGACTATGGCTACACCTTC
>TRBV2|TRBJ2-2|.|.
CASRRETGELFF
TGTGCCAGCAGAAGAGAAACCGGGGAGCTGTTTTTT
>TRBV7-6|TRBJ2-2|.|.
CASSLASRARGTGELFF
TGTGCCAGCAGCTTAGCGAGCCGGGCCCGGGGCACCGGGGAGCTGTTTTTT
>TRBV25-1|TRBJ1-2|.|.
CASSEILYGGYTF
TGTGCCAGCAGTGAAATCTTATACGGTGGCTACACCTTC
>TRBV6-6|TRBJ2-5|.|TRBD1
CASSGPGQGRETQYF
TGTGCCAGCAGTGGGCCGGGACAGGGAAGAGAGACCCAGTACTTC
>TRBV30|TRBJ2-5|.|.
CAWSETSDGRTQYF
TGTGCCTGGAGTGAAACTAGTGATGGGCGGACCCAGTACTTC
>TRBV28|TRBJ2-4|few|.
CASNGGAAAKNIQYF
TGTGCCAGCAATGGGGGGGCGGCTGCCAAAAACATTCAGTACTTC
>TRBV11-3|TRBJ2-1|.|.
CASSWGPAYNEQFF
TGTGCCAGCAGCTGGGGCCCTGCCTACAATGAGCAGTTCTTC
>TRBV7-7|TRBJ2-1|.|TRBD2
CASSLGLASYNEQFF
TGTGCTAGCAGCTTGGGACTAGCGTCTTACAATGAGCAGTTCTTC
>TRBV5-1|TRBJ1-1|.|TRBD1
CASRLQGVNTEAFF
TGCGCCAGCAGGCTACAGGGGGTGAACACTGAAGCTTTCTTT
>TRBV27|TRBJ2-7|once|TRBD1
CASSQDRGPYEQYF
TGTGCCAGCAGTCAGGACAGGGGGCCCTACGAGCAGTACTTC
>TRBV30|TRBJ2-4|once|TRBD1
CAWRGTGRNIQYF
TGTGCCTGGAGGGGGACAGGGAGGAACATTCAGTACTTC
>TRBV28|TRBJ2-7|.|TRBD2
CASRKLAGGSYEQYF
TGTGCCAGCAGGAAACTAGCGGGAGGCTCCTACGAGCAGTACTTC
>TRBV5-1|TRBJ2-1|.|TRBD2
CASSPDPNTGGDEQFF
TGCGCCAGCAGCCCGGACCCAAATACGGGGGGGGATGAGCAGTTCTTC
>TRBV10-3|TRBJ1-5|.|TRBD1
CAISEQGAGSNQPQHF
TGTGCCATCAGTGAGCAGGGGGCAGGTAGCAATCAGCCCCAGCATTTT
>TRBV7-3|TRBJ2-6|.|TRBD2
CASSLSGLAAASGANVLTF
TGTGCCAGCAGCTTATCGGGACTAGCGGCTGCTTCTGGGGCCAACGTCCTGACTTTC
>TRBV9|TRBJ2-1|.|TRBD2
CASSPSYLAGVSNEQFF
TGTGCCAGCAGCCCAAGCTACCTAGCGGGAGTTTCCAATGAGCAGTTCTTC
>TRBV5-1|TRBJ2-7|few|.
CASQERAGTEQYF
TGCGCCAGCCAAGAAAGGGCGGGTACGGAGCAGTACTTC
>TRBV7-2|TRBJ1-1|once|.
CASSLVIQGEAFF
TGTGCCAGCAGCTTAGTGATACAGGGTGAAGCTTTCTTT
>TRBV5-8|TRBJ1-4|.|TRBD1
CASGTGIFEKLFF
TGTGCCAGCGGGACAGGGATTTTTGAAAAACTGTTTTTT
>TRBV19|TRBJ2-1|.|TRBD2
CASSGASGRLGEQFF
TGTGCCAGTAGTGGGGCTAGCGGGAGGCTAGGTGAGCAGTTCTTC
>TRBV5-1|TRBJ2-3|.|TRBD2
CASRREGSTDTQYF
TGCGCCAGCAGGCGGGAGGGCTCCACAGATACGCAGTATTTT
>TRBV5-1|TRBJ2-5|few|TRBD2
CASSFSRLAEETQYF
TGCGCCAGCAGCTTTTCAAGACTAGCAGAAGAGACCCAGTACTTC
>TRBV11-2|TRBJ2-3|.|TRBD2
CASSLGLLDYTDTQYF
TGTGCCAGCAGCTTGGGACTACTCGACTACACAGATACGCAGTATTTT
>TRBV7-2|TRBJ1-2|.|.
CASSLVEASYGYTF
TGTGCCAGCAGCTTAGTTGAGGCGAGCTATGGCTACACCTTC
>TRBV10-3|TRBJ2-2|.|.
CAISVGLPAQRLGELFF
TGTGCCATCAGTGTAGGTCTTCCAGCACAGCGGCTCGGGGAGCTGTTTTTT
>TRBV5-1|TRBJ2-3|.|TRBD2
CASGSGSTDTQYF
TGCGCCAGCGGTAGCGGGAGTACAGATACGCAGTATTTT
>TRBV19|TRBJ1-2|once|TRBD1
CASSIDRANYGYTF
TGTGCCAGTAGTATCGACAGGGCCAACTATGGCTACACCTTC
>TRBV27|TRBJ1-1|.|TRBD1
CASSLVGQGRSTEAFF
TGTGCCAGCAGTTTAGTAGGACAGGGGCGATCCACTGAAGCTTTCTTT
>TRBV7-9|TRBJ2-7|.|.
CASSFAIYPTYEQYF
TGTGCCAGCAGCTTCGCTATATACCCCACCTACGAGCAGTACTTC
>TRBV28|TRBJ2-1|few|.
CASRDYNNEQFF
TGTGCCAGCAGGGACTATAACAATGAGCAGTTCTTC
>TRBV6-4|TRBJ1-1|.|.
CASRLQGNTEAFF
TGTGCCAGCCGCCTCCAGGGGAACACTGAAGCTTTCTTT
>TRBV6-5|TRBJ1-1|.|.
CASRASSMNTEAFF
TGTGCCAGCAGGGCCAGTAGCATGAACACTGAAGCTTTCTTT
>TRBV18|TRBJ2-7|once|.
CASSPGGGSYEQYF
TGTGCCAGCTCCCCCGGGGGAGGCTCCTACGAGCAGTACTTC
>TRBV18|TRBJ1-5|.|TRBD1
CASSPAGQGVQPQHF
TGTGCCAGCTCACCTGCCGGACAGGGTGTTCAGCCCCAGCATTTT
>TRBV18|TRBJ2-1|few|TRBD2
CASSPLAGGENEQFF
TGTGCCAGCTCACCGCTAGCGGGAGGGGAAAATGAGCAGTTCTTC
>TRBV4-2|TRBJ1-2|few|TRBD1
CASSQGRGDYGYTF
TGTGCCAGCAGCCAAGGCAGGGGGGACTATGGCTACACCTTC
>TRBV13|TRBJ2-5|once|TRBD2
CASSLESERASGRAQYF
TGTGCCAGCAGCTTAGAGTCCGAGAGGGCTAGCGGGAGGGCCCAGTACTTC
>TRBV28|TRBJ2-1|few|.
CASRSPFETVNNEQFF
TGTGCCAGCAGGTCACCTTTTGAGACAGTTAACAATGAGCAGTTCTTC
>TRBV30|TRBJ2-7|few|.
CAWSLTPKATYEQYF
TGTGCCTGGAGCCTGACACCGAAGGCTACCTACGAGCAGTACTTC
>TRBV29-1|TRBJ1-1|.|TRBD1
CSVYSPGTGGNTEAFF
TGCAGCGTGTACAGTCCCGGGACAGGGGGGAACACTGAAGCTTTCTTT
>TRBV5-5|TRBJ2-2|.|.
CASSPTGYGELFF
TGTGCCAGCAGCCCGACTGGATACGGGGAGCTGTTTTTT
>TRBV30|TRBJ1-5|.|.
CAWSVRGRQPQHF
TGTGCCTGGAGTGTCAGGGGACGACAGCCCCAGCATTTT
>TRBV5-1|TRBJ2-1|.|TRBD2
CASSSSSGSYNEQFF
TGCGCCAGCAGCTCCTCTAGCGGGTCCTACAATGAGCAGTTCTTC
>TRBV28|TRBJ1-5|.|.
CASEMGGVVGNQPQHF
TGTGCCAGCGAAATGGGAGGGGTTGTGGGCAATCAGCCCCAGCATTTT
>TRBV13|TRBJ2-1|few|TRBD2
CASSRASGTTPSQFF
TGTGCCAGCAGCCGGGCTAGCGGGACCACTCCTTCACAGTTCTTC
>TRBV5-1|TRBJ2-1|.|TRBD2
CASSLAVLAGPNEQFF
TGCGCCAGCAGCTTGGCCGTTCTAGCGGGACCCAATGAGCAGTTCTTC
>TRBV7-7|TRBJ2-3|once|TRBD2
CASSLGVAGVGDTQYF
TGTGCTAGCAGCTTAGGGGTAGCGGGAGTAGGTGATACGCAGTATTTT
>TRBV27|TRBJ1-1|.|TRBD1
CASRRTGAGTEAFF
TGTGCCAGCAGACGGACAGGGGCTGGGACTGAAGCTTTCTTT
>TRBV5-1|TRBJ2-2|.|.
CASSLTANTGELFF
TGCGCCAGCAGCCTAACAGCGAACACCGGGGAGCTGTTTTTT
>TRBV30|TRBJ1-2|.|.
CAWSLSYGYTF
TGTGCCTGGAGCCTATCCTATGGCTACACCTTC
>TRBV19|TRBJ1-4|.|.
CASKPQASTNEKLFF
TGTGCCAGTAAGCCCCAGGCTTCAACTAATGAAAAACTGTTTTTT